This TCR beta chain was sequenced for a study of shared clonotypes between healthy human individuals. About the study: For every donor, three CD4 naive, three CD4 memory, two CD8 naive and one CD8 memory plates were used.

The assay was immunoSEQ multiplex PCR, and TCRdb's table has in-frame clones only and misses some. This table holds roughly 1,000,000 clones, more than 75% found once. Germline V gene data show CDR1 as SGHVS and CDR2 as FQNEAQ. The length of the CDR3 is 19 residues. The germline V and J ends were trimmed by 0 bases and 3 bases, with 21 bases remaining between them. The TCR sequence derives from a man between 18 and 35 years old in good health. Some clones in this sample may be carry-over from other donors' samples. The chain couples TRBV7-8 to TRBJ1-5; the D gene is possibly TRBD1 (5 bases). Sequencing input: memory CD4+ T cells from PBMCs. Documented subset: CD45RA-negative fraction. DNA of the CDR3: TGTGCCAGCAGCTTAGCGGGGCTCCGACAGAGACGACTCAATCAGCCCCAGCATTTT. Translation gives CASSLAGLRQRRLNQPQHF. The whole variable domain, remainder taken from reference TRBV7-8 and TRBJ1-5, is GAGVSQSPRYKVAKRGQDVALRCDPISGHVSLFWYQQALGQGPEFLTYFQNEAQLDKSGLPSDRFFAERPEGSVSTLKIQRTQQEDSAVYLCASSLAGLRQRRLNQPQHFGDGTRLSIL.